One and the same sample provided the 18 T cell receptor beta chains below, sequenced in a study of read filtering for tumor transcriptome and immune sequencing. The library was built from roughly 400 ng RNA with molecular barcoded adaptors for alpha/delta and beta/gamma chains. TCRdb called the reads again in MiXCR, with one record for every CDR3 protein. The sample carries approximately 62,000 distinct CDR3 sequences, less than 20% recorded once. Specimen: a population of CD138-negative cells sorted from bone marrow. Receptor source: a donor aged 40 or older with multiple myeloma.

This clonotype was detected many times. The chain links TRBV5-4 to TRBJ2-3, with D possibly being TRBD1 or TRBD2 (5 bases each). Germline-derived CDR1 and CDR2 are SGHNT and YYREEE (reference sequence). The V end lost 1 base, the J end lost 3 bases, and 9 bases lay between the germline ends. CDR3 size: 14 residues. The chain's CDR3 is CASSLYGGTDTQYF. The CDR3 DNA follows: TGTGCCAGCAGCTTGTATGGGGGTACAGATACGCAGTATTTT.

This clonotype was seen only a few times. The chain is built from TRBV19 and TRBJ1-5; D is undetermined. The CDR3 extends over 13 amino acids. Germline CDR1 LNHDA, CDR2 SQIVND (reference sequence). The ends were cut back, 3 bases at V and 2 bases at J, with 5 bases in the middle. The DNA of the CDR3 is TGTGCCAGTAGTATTTCGGGCAATCAGCCCCAGCATTTT. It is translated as CASSISGNQPQHF.

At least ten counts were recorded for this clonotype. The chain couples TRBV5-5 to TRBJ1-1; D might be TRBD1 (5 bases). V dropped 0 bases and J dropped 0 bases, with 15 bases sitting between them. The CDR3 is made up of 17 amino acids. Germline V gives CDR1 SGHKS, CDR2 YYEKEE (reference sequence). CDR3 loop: CASSLERAGAMNTEAFF. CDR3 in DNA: TGTGCCAGCAGCTTGGAGAGAGCCGGGGCCATGAACACTGAAGCTTTCTTT.

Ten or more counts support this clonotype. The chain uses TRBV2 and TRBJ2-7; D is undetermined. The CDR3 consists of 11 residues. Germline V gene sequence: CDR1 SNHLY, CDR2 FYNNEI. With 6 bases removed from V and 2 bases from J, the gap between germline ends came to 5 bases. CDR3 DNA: TGTGCCAGCAGCGGTCCCTACGAGCAGTACTTC. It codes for CASSGPYEQYF.

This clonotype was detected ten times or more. The CDR3 DNA is TGTGCCAGCAGCTTTCCAATAAGGGACAGTTGGAACACTGAAGCTTTCTTT. Translated, it gives CASSFPIRDSWNTEAFF. V is TRBV7-2 and J is TRBJ1-1; TRBD1 aligns across 7 bases. V dropped 3 bases and J dropped 1; count of bases not matched to a gene: 11. From germline, CDR1 is SGHTA and CDR2 FQGNSA. This CDR3 is built from 17 residues.

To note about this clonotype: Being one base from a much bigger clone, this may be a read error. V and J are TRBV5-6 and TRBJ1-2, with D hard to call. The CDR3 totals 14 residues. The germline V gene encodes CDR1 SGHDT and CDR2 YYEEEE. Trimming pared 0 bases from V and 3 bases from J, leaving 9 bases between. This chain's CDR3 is CASSLAGFHYGYTF. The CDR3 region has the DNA TGTGCCAGCAGCTTGGCGGGGTTCCACTATGGCTACACCTTC. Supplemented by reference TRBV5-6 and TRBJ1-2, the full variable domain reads DAGVTQSPTHLIKTRGQQVTLRCSPKSGHDTVSWYQQALGQGPQFIFQYYEEEERQRGNFPDRFSGHQFPNYSSELNVNALLLGDSALYLCASSLAGFHYGYTFGSGTRLTVV.

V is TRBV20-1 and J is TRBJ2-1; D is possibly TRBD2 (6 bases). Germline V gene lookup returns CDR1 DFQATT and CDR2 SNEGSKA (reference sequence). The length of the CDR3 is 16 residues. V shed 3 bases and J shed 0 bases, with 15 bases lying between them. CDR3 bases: TGCAGTGCTAGCCCGATTAGCGGTAGCTCCTACAATGAGCAGTTCTTC. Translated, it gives CSASPISGSSYNEQFF.

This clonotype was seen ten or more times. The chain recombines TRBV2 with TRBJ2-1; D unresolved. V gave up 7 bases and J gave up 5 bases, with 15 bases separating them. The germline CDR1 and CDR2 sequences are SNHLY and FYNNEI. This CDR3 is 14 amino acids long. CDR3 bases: TGTGCCAGCAAACTGACCCTTCGGAACAATGAGCAGTTCTTC. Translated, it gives CASKLTLRNNEQFF.

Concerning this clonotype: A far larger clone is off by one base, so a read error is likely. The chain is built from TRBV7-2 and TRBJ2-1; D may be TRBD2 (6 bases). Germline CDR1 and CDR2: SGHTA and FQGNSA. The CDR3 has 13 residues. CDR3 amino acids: CACSLGGDNEQFF. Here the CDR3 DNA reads TGTGCCTGCAGCTTAGGAGGGGACAATGAGCAGTTCTTC.

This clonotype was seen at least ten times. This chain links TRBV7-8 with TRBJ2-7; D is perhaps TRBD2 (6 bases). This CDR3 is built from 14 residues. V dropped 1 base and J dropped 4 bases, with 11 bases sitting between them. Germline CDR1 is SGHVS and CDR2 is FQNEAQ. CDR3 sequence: CASSLVALAYEQYF. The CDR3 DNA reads TGTGCCAGCAGCTTAGTAGCACTAGCATACGAGCAGTACTTC. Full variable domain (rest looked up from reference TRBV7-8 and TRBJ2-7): GAGVSQSPRYKVAKRGQDVALRCDPISGHVSLFWYQQALGQGPEFLTYFQNEAQLDKSGLPSDRFFAERPEGSVSTLKIQRTQQEDSAVYLCASSLVALAYEQYFGPGTRLTVT.

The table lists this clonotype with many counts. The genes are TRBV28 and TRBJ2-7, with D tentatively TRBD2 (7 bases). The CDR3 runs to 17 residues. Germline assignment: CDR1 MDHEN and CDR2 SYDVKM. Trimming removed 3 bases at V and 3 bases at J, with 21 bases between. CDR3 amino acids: CASSLSKGRGARYEQYF. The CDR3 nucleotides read TGTGCCAGCAGTTTGTCTAAAGGGAGGGGGGCACGCTACGAGCAGTACTTC. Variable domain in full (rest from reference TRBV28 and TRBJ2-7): DVKVTQSSRYLVKRTGEKVFLECVQDMDHENMFWYRQDPGLGLRLIYFSYDVKMKEKGDIPEGYSVSREKKERFSLILESASTNQTSMYLCASSLSKGRGARYEQYFGPGTRLTVT.

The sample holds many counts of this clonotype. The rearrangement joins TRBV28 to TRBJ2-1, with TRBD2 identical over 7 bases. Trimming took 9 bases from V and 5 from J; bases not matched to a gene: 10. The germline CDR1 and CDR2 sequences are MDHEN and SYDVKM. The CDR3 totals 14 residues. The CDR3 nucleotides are TGTGCCAGTCTCAAACCGGGAGGTAACAATGAGCAGTTCTTC. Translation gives CASLKPGGNNEQFF.

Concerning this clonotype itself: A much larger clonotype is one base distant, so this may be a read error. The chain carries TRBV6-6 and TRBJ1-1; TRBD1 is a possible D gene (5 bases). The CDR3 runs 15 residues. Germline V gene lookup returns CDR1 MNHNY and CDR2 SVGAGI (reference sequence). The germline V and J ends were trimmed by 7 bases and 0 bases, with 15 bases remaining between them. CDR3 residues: CASNPGRFVNTEAFF. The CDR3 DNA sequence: TGTGCCAGCAACCCGGGACGGTTCGTGAACACTGAAGCTTTCTTT.

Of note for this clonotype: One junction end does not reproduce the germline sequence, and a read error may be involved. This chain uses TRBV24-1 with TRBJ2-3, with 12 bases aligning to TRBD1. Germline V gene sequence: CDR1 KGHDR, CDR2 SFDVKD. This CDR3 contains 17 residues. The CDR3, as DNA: TGCGCCACCAGTGATTTGGGACAGGGGGCTGCCGCAGATACGCAGTATTTT. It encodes CATSDLGQGAAADTQYF.

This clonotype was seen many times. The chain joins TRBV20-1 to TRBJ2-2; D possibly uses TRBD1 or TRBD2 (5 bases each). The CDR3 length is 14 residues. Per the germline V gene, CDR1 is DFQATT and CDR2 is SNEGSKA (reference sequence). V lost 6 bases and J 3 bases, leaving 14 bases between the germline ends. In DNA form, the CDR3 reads TGCAGTGCCCGGGGCCCAATCGACACCGGGGAGCTGTTTTTT. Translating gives CSARGPIDTGELFF.

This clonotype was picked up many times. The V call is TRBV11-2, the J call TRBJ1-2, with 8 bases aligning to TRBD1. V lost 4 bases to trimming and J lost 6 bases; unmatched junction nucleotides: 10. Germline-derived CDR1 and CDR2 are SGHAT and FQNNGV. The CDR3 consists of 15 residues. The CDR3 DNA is TGTGCCAGCAGCTCCAAGGACAGGGAATTTAATGGCTACACCTTC. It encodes CASSSKDREFNGYTF.

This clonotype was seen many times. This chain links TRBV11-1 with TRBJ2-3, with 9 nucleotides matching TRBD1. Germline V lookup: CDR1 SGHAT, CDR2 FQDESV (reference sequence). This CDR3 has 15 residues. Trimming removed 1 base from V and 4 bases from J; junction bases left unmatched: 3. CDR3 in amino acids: CASSLDRGRADTQYF. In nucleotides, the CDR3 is TGTGCCAGCAGCTTAGACAGGGGGCGGGCAGATACGCAGTATTTT.

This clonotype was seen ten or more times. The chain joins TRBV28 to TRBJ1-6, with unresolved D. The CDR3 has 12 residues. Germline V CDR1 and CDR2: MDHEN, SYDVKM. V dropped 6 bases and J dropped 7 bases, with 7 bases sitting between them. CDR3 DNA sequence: TGTGCCAGCAGCCGTCTAAATTCACCCCTCCACTTT. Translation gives CASSRLNSPLHF.